This T cell receptor (beta chain) stems from a study of CD8+CD57+ T cells in acquired aplastic anemia. Study findings and constraints: There were over 25 CD8+ CDR3 sequences that occurred in both patients and controls. CD8+ Simpson's diversity in patients was not significantly different from that in controls.

All sequencing subjects had displayed CD8+CD57+ cell expansion on flow cytometry. Profiling that covered TCR beta VDJ and CDR3 relied on genomic DNA as its template. One entry per CDR3 protein, called by TCRdb with MiXCR from the reads. The data hold approximately 180,000 distinct CDR3 sequences, with about three fifths observed a single time. Worth noting for this clonotype: Its antigen remains unidentified.

Looked up from germline, CDR1 is SEHNR and CDR2 is FQNEAQ (reference sequence). The CDR3 has 13 amino acids. Trimming took 5 bases from V and 5 from J, leaving 12 bases between them. This TCR was recovered from a human donor with aplastic anemia. The chain is built from TRBV7-9 and TRBJ1-1; D gene unclear. Sequencing was performed on sorted CD4+, CD8+, or CD8+CD57+ T cells (not recorded which) from PBMCs. The CDR3 loop reads CASSPRGETEAFF. DNA for the CDR3: TGTGCCAGCAGCCCCCGAGGAGAGACTGAAGCTTTCTTT.